Below are 24 T cell receptor beta chains sequenced from a single sample in a study of blood T cell repertoires in COVID-19. Profiling relied on immunoSEQ multiplex PCR, and the TCRdb table lists in-frame clones only, not all of them. Of about 150,000 clones in the sample, 85% to 90% were seen once. Material: PBMCs or T cells enriched from blood (not recorded which). These receptors all stem from a woman between 45 and 65 years old who had recovered from COVID-19.

J is TRBJ2-2 and V is TRBV9, with 10 nucleotides matching TRBD2. Trimming at V came to 4 bases and at J to 6 bases, leaving 9 bases not matched to a gene. Germline assignment: CDR1 SGDLS and CDR2 YYNGEE. This CDR3 has 16 amino acids. In nucleotides, the CDR3 is TGTGCCAGCAGCTCCCCTTTAGCGGGGGGCGCCGGGGAGCTGTTTTTT. Translated: CASSSPLAGGAGELFF.

The J gene is TRBJ2-7, the V gene TRBV5-8; TRBD2 agrees at 7 bases. The CDR3 contains 15 residues. V trimming: 0 bases; J trimming: 2 bases; junction bases outside the gene matches: 5. The germline V gene has CDR1 SGHTS and CDR2 YDEGEE. CDR3 sequence: CASSLGLALTYEQYF. CDR3 in DNA: TGTGCCAGCAGCTTGGGACTAGCCCTGACCTACGAGCAGTACTTC.

The chain carries TRBV3-1 (or the pseudogene TRBV3-2) and TRBJ2-7, with 7 bases matching TRBD2. The CDR3 runs to 14 residues. Trimming took 6 bases from V and 0 from J; bases not matched to a gene: 5. Germline V gene lookup returns CDR1 LGHDT and CDR2 YNNKEL (reference sequence). This CDR3 is CASSRGGSSYEQYF. CDR3 in DNA: TGTGCCAGCAGTCGCGGGGGTAGCTCCTACGAGCAGTACTTC.

V is TRBV28 and J is TRBJ2-5; a possible D gene is TRBD2 (7 bases). Germline CDR1 MDHEN, CDR2 SYDVKM. Trimming took off 2 bases at V and 5 bases at J, with 9 bases between the two ends. The CDR3 runs to 13 residues. CDR3 sequence: CASSLGGAETQYF. In DNA form, the CDR3 reads TGTGCCAGCAGTTTAGGGGGGGCCGAGACCCAGTACTTC.

In this sample, this clone turned up a few times. Additional DNA sequences in this sample encode the identical CDR3. This chain links TRBV29-1 with TRBJ1-1; D might be TRBD1 (5 bases). This CDR3 is built from 10 residues. V shed 6 bases and J shed 5 bases, with 7 bases lying between them. The germline V gene encodes CDR1 SQVTM and CDR2 ANQGSEA. This CDR3 reads CSVGGTEAFF. Written as DNA, the CDR3 is TGCAGCGTCGGGGGAACTGAAGCTTTCTTT.

This chain uses TRBV18 with TRBJ2-3; D is possibly TRBD2 (6 bases). Deletions cut 2 bases from V and 6 bases from J, with 21 bases between. The germline CDR1 and CDR2 sequences are KGHSH and LQKENI. There are 17 residues in the CDR3. The CDR3 DNA reads TGTGCCAGCTCACCAATGCCGGGGACTGCGGGGACGGATACGCAGTATTTT. Its protein product is CASSPMPGTAGTDTQYF.

This sequence joins TRBV5-1 and TRBJ2-1, with TRBD1 identical over 9 bases. Trimming removed 4 bases from V and 7 bases from J; junction bases left unmatched: 9. Looked up from germline, CDR1 is SGHRS and CDR2 is YFSETQ. This CDR3 has 15 amino acids. This CDR3 is CASSLGQGGGNEQFF. CDR3 bases: TGCGCCAGCAGCCTGGGACAGGGAGGAGGTAATGAGCAGTTCTTC. Drawing the rest from reference TRBV5-1 and TRBJ2-1, the complete variable domain is KAGVTQTPRYLIKTRGQQVTLSCSPISGHRSVSWYQQTPGQGLQFLFEYFSETQRNKGNFPGRFSGRQFSNSRSEMNVSTLELGDSALYLCASSLGQGGGNEQFFGPGTRLTVL.

V is TRBV14 and J is TRBJ1-2, with 8 bases identical to TRBD1. There are 16 residues in the CDR3. Germline values: CDR1 SGHDN, CDR2 FVKESK. V shed 0 bases and J 8 bases; nucleotides not matched to a gene: 11. CDR3 DNA: TGTGCCAGCAGCCAAGAGGGGCGGGACAGGAAAGTCGGCTACACCTTC. This codes for CASSQEGRDRKVGYTF.

This chain connects TRBV6-5 to TRBJ2-1; possible D gene TRBD1, 5 bases. The CDR3 runs 15 residues. Trimming removed 0 bases from V and 7 bases from J, with 13 bases in between. Germline V gene data show CDR1 as MNHEY and CDR2 as SVGAGI. The CDR3 DNA reads as TGTGCCAGCAGTTACTCTAGGCTGGGGCTGAATGAGCAGTTCTTC. Its translation is CASSYSRLGLNEQFF.

The chain uses TRBV9 and TRBJ1-2, with D uncertain. The CDR3 spans 15 residues. The germline V gene encodes CDR1 SGDLS and CDR2 YYNGEE. V was trimmed by 3 bases and J by 1 base, leaving 13 bases between them. The CDR3 coding sequence is TGTGCCAGCAGCGCAACATTCGGACTTAACTATGGCTACACCTTC. Its translation: CASSATFGLNYGYTF.

V is TRBV7-2 and J is TRBJ2-7; 8 positions agree with TRBD1. The J segment lost 6 bases and the V segment lost 1 base, leaving 11 bases of the junction unmatched. The germline V gene has CDR1 SGHTA and CDR2 FQGNSA. The CDR3 loop spans 16 amino acids. The CDR3 loop reads CASSLGPPGGASEQYF. Written as DNA, the CDR3 is TGTGCCAGCAGCTTAGGCCCCCCAGGGGGCGCGAGCGAGCAGTACTTC.

The sample holds a few counts of this clone. The chain has TRBV19 and TRBJ1-5; TRBD1 matches 9 bases. The CDR3 consists of 14 residues. Trimming removed 6 bases from V and 8 bases from J; junction bases left unmatched: 8. CDR1 is LNHDA, CDR2 SQIVND, per germline (reference sequence). The CDR3 spells CASSVQGAGKPQHF. In DNA form, the CDR3 reads TGTGCCAGTAGCGTACAGGGGGCGGGTAAGCCCCAGCATTTT.

The gene calls are TRBV20-1 and TRBJ1-4; TRBD1 is a possible D gene (5 bases). Between the trimmed V and J ends, which lost 3 bases and 5 bases, there was a span of 10 bases. Germline CDR1 and CDR2: DFQATT and SNEGSKA (reference sequence). The CDR3 loop spans 13 amino acids. The DNA of the CDR3 is TGCAGTGCTAGTGGGGCAGTAAATGAAAAACTGTTTTTT. Amino acids: CSASGAVNEKLFF.

The rearrangement links TRBV5-1 to TRBJ1-4; a weak D match, TRBD1 (6 bases). Germline V gene sequence: CDR1 SGHRS, CDR2 YFSETQ. CDR3 length equals 14 residues. V lost 3 bases to trimming and J lost 4 bases, with 10 bases between them. The CDR3 nucleotides read TGCGCCAGCAGCTCAAGGGGGATTAATGAAAAACTGTTTTTT. Protein product: CASSSRGINEKLFF.

The chain employs TRBV19 and TRBJ1-1; TRBD1 matches at 7 bases. V was pared by 5 bases and J by 4 bases, with 7 bases of the junction left unmatched. Germline-derived CDR1 and CDR2 are LNHDA and SQIVND (reference sequence). The CDR3 spans 14 residues. The CDR3 loop is CASSVNRGTTEAFF. CDR3 DNA sequence: TGTGCCAGTAGTGTGAACAGGGGAACCACTGAAGCTTTCTTT. The variable domain in full, completed from reference TRBV19 and TRBJ1-1, reads DGGITQSPKYLFRKEGQNVTLSCEQNLNHDAMYWYRQDPGQGLRLIYYSQIVNDFQKGDIAEGYSVSREKKESFPLTVTSAQKNPTAFYLCASSVNRGTTEAFFGQGTRLTVV.

The chain joins TRBV12-5 to TRBJ2-1, with 11 positions matching TRBD2. Germline lookup yields CDR1 LGHNT and CDR2 FRNRAP. J was trimmed by 1 base and V by 4 bases; bases with no gene match: 6. CDR3 size: 17 residues. The CDR3 spells CASGSRASGGSYNEQFF. CDR3 bases: TGTGCTAGTGGTTCTCGGGCTAGCGGGGGGTCCTACAATGAGCAGTTCTTC.

The rearrangement links TRBV10-3 to TRBJ2-7; TRBD1 agrees at 7 bases. The CDR3 covers 14 residues. The V segment lost 4 bases and the J segment 3 bases; nucleotides outside the gene matches: 6. The germline gives CDR1 ENHRY, CDR2 SYGVKD. DNA for the CDR3: TGTGCCATCAGTGTGGGGACAGCGGTCTACGAGCAGTACTTC. Translated, it gives CAISVGTAVYEQYF.

J is TRBJ1-5 and V is TRBV19, with D possibly TRBD1 on 5 matching bases. The CDR3 is 16 residues long. Deletions cut 6 bases from V and 2 bases from J, with 17 bases between. Germline-derived CDR1 and CDR2 are LNHDA and SQIVND (reference sequence). CDR3: CASRDGGPRGNQPQHF. The CDR3, as DNA: TGTGCCAGTAGAGACGGGGGACCCAGGGGCAATCAGCCCCAGCATTTT.

V usage is TRBV6-6 and J usage is TRBJ2-5, with 7 bases lining up with TRBD2. CDR1 is MNHNY and CDR2 is SVGAGI in the germline V gene (reference sequence). The V gene end was trimmed by 0 bases and the J gene end by 2 bases; junction bases not matched to a gene: 6. CDR3 length: 16 amino acids. The CDR3 sequence: CASSYSRASGQETQYF. CDR3 nucleotides: TGTGCCAGCAGTTACTCGAGGGCTAGCGGACAAGAGACCCAGTACTTC.

To note about this clone: A junction end diverges from the germline sequence, so it may reflect a read error. The chain links TRBV27 to TRBJ1-2, with D maybe TRBD1 (5 bases). Looked up from germline, CDR1 is MNHEY and CDR2 is SMNVEV (reference sequence). The CDR3 runs to 16 residues. CDR3 protein: CASSVSQGFPGYGYTF. In DNA, the CDR3 is TGTGCCAGCAGTGTATCTCAGGGTTTCCCTGGGTATGGCTACACCTTC.

Note on this clone: Other DNA sequences in the same sample also yield this CDR3. The V and J genes are TRBV6-5 and TRBJ1-5; 8 nucleotides agree with TRBD1. V shed 6 bases, J shed 5 bases, and the junction held 0 bases outside the gene matches. The CDR3 has 12 amino acids. Germline V gives CDR1 MNHEY, CDR2 SVGAGI. The CDR3 nucleotides are TGTGCCAGCAGGACAGGGGATCAGCCCCAGCATTTT. Translated, it gives CASRTGDQPQHF.

This rearrangement joins TRBV7-3 to TRBJ2-3; the match to TRBD2 covers 8 bases. This CDR3 has 15 residues. With 6 bases clipped from V and 6 bases from J, the junction kept 11 bases outside the gene matches. CDR1 is SGHTA, CDR2 FQGTGA, per germline. The CDR3 region has the DNA TGTGCCAGCAGTTCCGCTACTAGCGGTGCTGATACGCAGTATTTT. Residues: CASSSATSGADTQYF. Combining the CDR3 with reference TRBV7-3 and TRBJ2-3 gives the whole variable domain GAGVSQTPSNKVTEKGKYVELRCDPISGHTALYWYRQSLGQGPEFLIYFQGTGAADDSGLPNDRFFAVRPEGSVSTLKIQRTERGDSAVYLCASSSATSGADTQYFGPGTRLTVL.

This clone was seen once. The chain couples TRBV7-6 to TRBJ2-3; the match to TRBD2 covers 8 bases. V lost 5 bases, J lost 2 bases, and 9 bases stayed unmatched. There are 16 residues in the CDR3. CDR1 SGHVS and CDR2 FNYEAQ come from the germline V gene. The CDR3, as DNA: TGTGCCAGCAGCCCCTCGGGGGGGGTCAACACAGATACGCAGTATTTT. Translated: CASSPSGGVNTDTQYF.

V gene TRBV19 combines with J gene TRBJ2-7; a weak D match, TRBD2 (5 bases). The CDR3 is 14 residues long. Deletions cut 3 bases from V and 7 bases from J, with 16 bases between. Germline V CDR1 and CDR2: LNHDA, SQIVND (reference sequence). The CDR3 protein is CASSIEGLAVEQYF. CDR3 bases: TGTGCCAGTAGTATTGAAGGGCTAGCCGTAGAGCAGTACTTC.